One sample yielded the 26 T cell receptor beta chains listed below, sequenced in a study of cytomegalovirus exposure and HLA in healthy donors. Use of 60 Vbeta and 13 Jbeta primers characterized the PCR. The method was immunoSEQ multiplex PCR; TCRdb's version includes in-frame clones alone and lacks a portion of them. The data show under 100,000 clones, 60% to 80% seen once. The material sequenced was PBMCs. The receptors come from a man aged 45-65 years in good health and CMV-seronegative.

The CDR3 sequence is CASSLEDTIYF. The CDR3 DNA reads as TGCGCCAGCAGCTTAGAGGACACCATATATTTT. The rearrangement uses TRBV5-1 and TRBJ1-3, with D uncertain. The CDR3 is 11 amino acids. CDR1 and CDR2 (germline): SGHRS, YFSETQ. The V and J ends lost 2 bases and 8 bases respectively, with 5 bases between them.

The rearrangement links TRBV10-2 to TRBJ2-6, with D perhaps TRBD2 (6 bases). Germline V gene sequence: CDR1 WSHSY, CDR2 SAAADI. The V end was cut by 4 bases, the J end by 2 bases, with 6 bases between. The CDR3 length is 14 residues. The CDR3 sequence: CASSGGAGANVLTF. CDR3 nucleotide sequence: TGCGCCAGCAGTGGGGGGGCTGGGGCCAACGTCCTGACTTTC.

The V gene is TRBV5-6, the J gene TRBJ1-3, with D hard to call. V was shortened by 0 bases and J by 8 bases, with 12 bases between the two germline ends. The CDR3 loop spans 14 amino acids. Per the germline V gene, CDR1 is SGHDT and CDR2 is YYEEEE. The CDR3 coding sequence is TGTGCCAGCAGCTTGGGAGGATTCGGGGACACCATATATTTT. It translates to CASSLGGFGDTIYF.

As DNA, the CDR3 is TGTGCCTCTCGGGGCTCCTATAATTCACCCCTCCACTTT. Its protein is CASRGSYNSPLHF. This chain links TRBV6-5 with TRBJ1-6; no definite D call. From germline, CDR1 is MNHEY and CDR2 SVGAGI. Trimming took 11 bases from V and 0 from J, leaving 8 bases between them. The CDR3 runs to 13 residues.

This clone was picked up a small number of times. The chain joins TRBV12-5 to TRBJ1-1; possibly TRBD1 for D (5 bases). The CDR3 covers 10 residues. Deletions cut 4 bases from V and 11 bases from J, with 8 bases between. Germline values: CDR1 LGHNT, CDR2 FRNRAP. The CDR3 DNA follows: TGTGCTAGTGGTTGGGACTGCGCTTTCTTT. Translated, it gives CASGWDCAFF.

This sequence joins TRBV4-2 and TRBJ2-2; 9 positions agree with TRBD2. CDR3 length equals 16 residues. V was clipped by 0 bases and J by 6 bases; unmatched bases: 5. The germline CDR1 and CDR2 sequences are LGHNA and YNFKEQ. CDR3 nucleotides: TGTGCCAGCAGCCAAGAGGCTAGCGGGGCCCCCGGGGAGCTGTTTTTT. Its protein product is CASSQEASGAPGELFF.

This chain joins TRBV7-2 and TRBJ2-1; D remains ambiguous. The CDR3 sequence is 13 residues long. Germline CDR1 SGHTA, CDR2 FQGNSA. The V end lost 5 bases, the J end lost 8 bases, and 13 bases lay between the germline ends. The DNA for the CDR3 is TGTGCCAGCAGCCCCAGAAACGGGTATGAGCAGTTCTTC. This gives the protein CASSPRNGYEQFF. The complete variable domain, with remaining parts taken from reference TRBV7-2 and TRBJ2-1, reads GAGVSQSPSNKVTEKGKDVELRCDPISGHTALYWYRQSLGQGLEFLIYFQGNSAPDKSGLPSDRFSAERTGGSVSTLTIQRTQQEDSAVYLCASSPRNGYEQFFGPGTRLTVL.

The gene calls are TRBV28 and TRBJ2-5, with D perhaps TRBD1 (7 bases). The J call may be wrong; the DNA end is better matched by TRBJ2-7. Germline V lookup: CDR1 MDHEN, CDR2 SYDVKM. CDR3 size: 14 residues. Written as DNA, the CDR3 is TGTGCCAGCAGTTTATCACAGGGGAGGTACGAGCAGTACTTC. Protein sequence: CASSLSQGRYEQYF.

This clone was observed a handful of times. This chain connects TRBV4-2 to TRBJ2-5; TRBD2 matches 7 bases. Germline CDR1 and CDR2: LGHNA and YNFKEQ. Unmatched junction bases numbered 3, after V lost 0 bases and J lost 5 bases. This CDR3 is 14 amino acids long. The CDR3 sequence is CASSQEGGEETQYF. CDR3 bases: TGTGCCAGCAGCCAAGAGGGGGGGGAGGAGACCCAGTACTTC.

The CDR3: CASSLRTGGLMRNSPLHF. DNA of the CDR3: TGTGCCAGCAGTCTTAGGACAGGGGGCCTGATGAGGAATTCACCCCTCCACTTT. This rearrangement joins TRBV27 to TRBJ1-6; 11 positions match TRBD1. CDR3 length: 18 residues. J lost 7 bases, V lost 5 bases, and 13 bases had no gene match. Germline CDR1 is MNHEY and CDR2 is SMNVEV (reference sequence).

V and J are TRBV27 and TRBJ2-7, with 10 bases that match TRBD2. Germline CDR1 MNHEY, CDR2 SMNVEV (reference sequence). The CDR3 has 16 residues. Unmatched junction bases numbered 12, after V lost 4 bases and J lost 6 bases. Here the CDR3 reads CASSSYSSGGKTEQYF. The CDR3 nucleotides read TGTGCCAGCAGTTCGTACTCTAGCGGGGGAAAAACCGAGCAGTACTTC.

The chain links TRBV4-1 to TRBJ1-2, with a weak D call TRBD1 (5 bases). The CDR3 extends over 17 amino acids. Trimming pared 0 bases from V and 8 bases from J, leaving 22 bases between. CDR1 and CDR2 from the germline V gene are MGHRA and YSYEKL. This chain's CDR3 is CASSQDSQGNVGGGYTF. For the CDR3, the DNA is TGCGCCAGCAGCCAAGATTCCCAGGGTAATGTCGGAGGGGGCTACACCTTC.

This clone occurred a few times. The chain links TRBV6-4 to TRBJ2-1; 14 nucleotides match TRBD2. This CDR3 contains 16 residues. CDR1 and CDR2 from the germline V gene are MRHNA and SNTAGT. Trimming removed 4 bases from V and 9 bases from J; junction bases left unmatched: 8. The CDR3 here is CASSAATSGGAGEQFF. CDR3 coding DNA: TGTGCCAGCAGTGCCGCGACTAGCGGGGGGGCTGGTGAGCAGTTCTTC.

The chain uses TRBV4-3 and TRBJ1-5; TRBD1 is a possible D gene (6 bases). Germline CDR1 and CDR2: LGHNA and YSLEER. There are 17 residues in the CDR3. The V gene lost 4 bases and the J gene lost 0 bases, with 16 bases spanning the gap. CDR3 protein: CASSPDGGPNSNQPQHF. CDR3 nucleotides: TGCGCCAGCAGCCCCGACGGGGGGCCCAATAGCAATCAGCCCCAGCATTTT.

The chain recombines TRBV2 with TRBJ2-5; D perhaps matches TRBD2 (5 bases). V was clipped by 6 bases and J by 3 bases, with 5 bases between them. Germline V CDR1 and CDR2: SNHLY, FYNNEI. The CDR3 has 11 residues. The CDR3 nucleotides read TGTGCCAGCAGCGGGGAAGAGACCCAGTACTTC. Translated, it gives CASSGEETQYF.

This chain connects TRBV15 to TRBJ2-7, with D possibly being TRBD2 (7 bases). The CDR3 covers 14 residues. Germline V gene data show CDR1 as LNHNV and CDR2 as YYDKDF (reference sequence). Trimming shortened V by 0 bases and J by 2 bases, and 8 bases separated the two germline ends. This CDR3 is CATSREGGPYEQYF. The CDR3 DNA sequence: TGTGCCACCAGCAGAGAGGGGGGGCCCTACGAGCAGTACTTC.

The table lists this clone with a few counts. One junction end does not reproduce the germline sequence, and a read error may be involved. CDR3 nucleotide sequence: TGCGCCAGCAGCCAAGATTGGGGAGATGCGCAGTATTTT. Translated, it gives CASSQDWGDAQYF. The V gene is TRBV4-1, the J gene TRBJ2-3, with TRBD2 as a possible D gene (5 bases). The CDR3 consists of 13 residues. Germline values: CDR1 MGHRA, CDR2 YSYEKL.

The chain carries TRBV14 and TRBJ2-7; D uncertain. Deletions cut 4 bases from V and 3 bases from J, with 7 bases between. The CDR3 covers 12 residues. Germline loops: CDR1 SGHDN, CDR2 FVKESK. The CDR3 nucleotides are TGTGCCAGCAGCCTATCACTCTACGAGCAGTACTTC. This translates into CASSLSLYEQYF. Combining the CDR3 with reference TRBV14 and TRBJ2-7 gives the whole variable domain EAGVTQFPSHSVIEKGQTVTLRCDPISGHDNLYWYRRVMGKEIKFLLHFVKESKQDESGMPNNRFLAERTGGTYSTLKVQPAELEDSGVYFCASSLSLYEQYFGPGTRLTVT.

The chain combines TRBV19 with TRBJ1-4, with D hard to call. V was pared by 3 bases and J by 5 bases, with 22 bases between. CDR1 is LNHDA, CDR2 SQIVND, per germline (reference sequence). The CDR3 consists of 18 residues. The CDR3 loop is CASSMSALLGDLNEKLFF. The CDR3 DNA follows: TGTGCCAGTAGTATGTCGGCCCTTTTGGGAGACTTGAATGAAAAACTGTTTTTT.

This clone occurred a few times. This rearrangement joins TRBV9 to TRBJ1-1; TRBD1 agrees at 7 bases. Germline loops: CDR1 SGDLS, CDR2 YYNGEE. The CDR3 has 14 amino acids. V trimming: 2 bases; J trimming: 3 bases; junction bases outside the gene matches: 4. CDR3 loop: CASSVTGTDTEAFF. The CDR3 nucleotides are TGTGCCAGCAGCGTGACCGGGACAGACACTGAAGCTTTCTTT. Variable domain in full (rest from reference TRBV9 and TRBJ1-1): DSGVTQTPKHLITATGQRVTLRCSPRSGDLSVYWYQQSLDQGLQFLIQYYNGEERAKGNILERFSAQQFPDLHSELNLSSLELGDSALYFCASSVTGTDTEAFFGQGTRLTVV.

V and J are TRBV5-6 and TRBJ1-2; 8 nucleotides align to TRBD1. Germline CDR1 SGHDT, CDR2 YYEEEE. Trimming took 1 base from V and 0 from J; bases not matched to a gene: 8. CDR3 length: 17 residues. CDR3 sequence: CASSLMGQVHSNYGYTF. CDR3 DNA sequence: TGTGCCAGCAGCTTGATGGGACAGGTTCACTCTAACTATGGCTACACCTTC.

This clone showed up just a few times. The chain recombines TRBV5-1 with TRBJ1-6, with a tentative D call TRBD1 (5 bases). This CDR3 has 12 residues. The V gene lost 0 bases and the J gene lost 12 bases, with 7 bases spanning the gap. Germline assignment: CDR1 SGHRS and CDR2 YFSETQ. This CDR3 is CASSLEGQPLHF. The CDR3 DNA reads as TGCGCCAGCAGCTTGGAGGGGCAACCCCTCCACTTT. Full variable domain (remainder filled in from reference TRBV5-1 and TRBJ1-6): KAGVTQTPRYLIKTRGQQVTLSCSPISGHRSVSWYQQTPGQGLQFLFEYFSETQRNKGNFPGRFSGRQFSNSRSEMNVSTLELGDSALYLCASSLEGQPLHFGNGTRLTVT.

The chain recombines TRBV5-1 with TRBJ1-2, with D unresolved. The germline V gene has CDR1 SGHRS and CDR2 YFSETQ. The CDR3 runs 14 residues. Trimming shortened V by 0 bases and J by 1 base, and 7 bases separated the two germline ends. DNA for the CDR3: TGCGCCAGCAGCTTGGGGCAGAATAACTATGGCTACACCTTC. It translates to CASSLGQNNYGYTF.

The V gene is TRBV29-1, the J gene TRBJ1-3; the D is unclear. Germline CDR1 is SQVTM and CDR2 is ANQGSEA. This CDR3 has 13 amino acids. V dropped 4 bases and J dropped 11 bases, with 18 bases sitting between them. The CDR3 DNA is TGCAGCGTTGGCGCGGCTTTAGGAGGGTCCATATATTTT. It specifies CSVGAALGGSIYF.

The chain combines TRBV11-2 with TRBJ1-1; TRBD1 aligns across 9 bases. The ends lost 5 bases at V and 12 bases at J; junction bases unmatched: 13. Germline CDR1 is SGHAT and CDR2 is FQNNGV. CDR3 size: 14 residues. As DNA, the CDR3 is TGTGCCAGCAGCCGGATAGACAGGGGGTGGGAGCCTTTCTTT. This gives the protein CASSRIDRGWEPFF.

The CDR3 sequence is CASSDREVSPLHF. CDR3 nucleotides: TGTGCCAGTAGTGACAGGGAAGTTTCACCCCTCCACTTT. The chain combines TRBV19 with TRBJ1-6; 7 nucleotides agree with TRBD1. The CDR3 spans 13 residues. Germline lookup yields CDR1 LNHDA and CDR2 SQIVND (reference sequence). The junction had 4 bases not matched to a gene; V was cut back by 5 bases and J by 9 bases.